This TCR beta chain was sequenced during a study of T cell repertoires in cytomegalovirus infection. Study summary: Shared public TCR beta signatures pointed to both CMV infection and a matching HLA type. Study-level results: There were HLA-C-restricted CMV-specific TCR beta clonotypes dominating the ex vivo response. Cumulative frequency (of public TCR beta family members) identified carriers of CMV plus the relevant HLA.

TCRdb used MiXCR to reprocess the reads, holding one entry per CDR3 protein. This sample has more than 650,000 distinct CDR3 sequences; less than 40% occur once, and the top ten carry around 3%. This CDR3 spans 15 amino acids. Looked up from germline, CDR1 is MNHEY and CDR2 is SMNVEV (reference sequence). This clonotype was detected only a few times. What it binds is unknown. One end of the junction fails to match germline, which may point to a read error. The TCR sequence derives from a human donor in good health (CMV status not recorded). Some clones in this sample may be carry-over from other donors' samples. This chain links TRBV27 with TRBJ2-2, with D possibly being TRBD2 (5 bases). Sequencing was performed on PBMCs. For the CDR3, the DNA is TGTGCCAGCAGTTTAACCTACTCGAACACCGGGGAGCTTTTTTTT. Translating gives CASSLTYSNTGELFF.